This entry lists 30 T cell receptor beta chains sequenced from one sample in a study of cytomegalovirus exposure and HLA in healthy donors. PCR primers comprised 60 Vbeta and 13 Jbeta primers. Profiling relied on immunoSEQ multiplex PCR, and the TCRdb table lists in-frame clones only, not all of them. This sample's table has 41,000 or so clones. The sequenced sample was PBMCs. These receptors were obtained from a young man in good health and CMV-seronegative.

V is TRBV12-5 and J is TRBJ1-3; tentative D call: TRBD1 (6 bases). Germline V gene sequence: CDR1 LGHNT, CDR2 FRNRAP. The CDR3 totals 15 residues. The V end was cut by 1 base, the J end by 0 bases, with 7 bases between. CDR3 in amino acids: CASGLGQDSGNTIYF. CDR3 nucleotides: TGTGCTAGTGGTTTGGGACAGGACTCTGGAAACACCATATATTTT.

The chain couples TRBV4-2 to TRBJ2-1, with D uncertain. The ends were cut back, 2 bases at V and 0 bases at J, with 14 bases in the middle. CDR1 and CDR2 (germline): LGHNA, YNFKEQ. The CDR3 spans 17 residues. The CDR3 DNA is TGTGCCAGCAGCCAAATTCTCCGGCGAGGCTCCTACAATGAGCAGTTCTTC. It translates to CASSQILRRGSYNEQFF.

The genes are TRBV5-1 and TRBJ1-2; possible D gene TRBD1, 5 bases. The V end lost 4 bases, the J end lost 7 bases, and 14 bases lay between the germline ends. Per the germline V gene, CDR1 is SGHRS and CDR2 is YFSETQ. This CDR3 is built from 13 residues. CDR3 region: CASSVGGASGYTF. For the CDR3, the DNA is TGCGCCAGCAGCGTCGGGGGTGCCTCTGGCTACACCTTC.

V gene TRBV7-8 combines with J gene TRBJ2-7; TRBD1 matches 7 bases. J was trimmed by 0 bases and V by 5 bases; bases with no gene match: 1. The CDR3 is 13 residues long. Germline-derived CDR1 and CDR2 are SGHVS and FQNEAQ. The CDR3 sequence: CASSRDSSYEQYF. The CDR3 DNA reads TGTGCCAGCAGCCGGGACAGCTCCTACGAGCAGTACTTC. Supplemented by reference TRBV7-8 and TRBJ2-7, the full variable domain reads GAGVSQSPRYKVAKRGQDVALRCDPISGHVSLFWYQQALGQGPEFLTYFQNEAQLDKSGLPSDRFFAERPEGSVSTLKIQRTQQEDSAVYLCASSRDSSYEQYFGPGTRLTVT.

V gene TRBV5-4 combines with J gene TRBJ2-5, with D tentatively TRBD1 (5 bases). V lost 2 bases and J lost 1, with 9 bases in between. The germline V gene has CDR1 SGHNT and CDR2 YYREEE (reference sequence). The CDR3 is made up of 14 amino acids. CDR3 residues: CASSFWGGQETQYF. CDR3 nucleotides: TGTGCCAGCAGCTTTTGGGGCGGCCAAGAGACCCAGTACTTC.

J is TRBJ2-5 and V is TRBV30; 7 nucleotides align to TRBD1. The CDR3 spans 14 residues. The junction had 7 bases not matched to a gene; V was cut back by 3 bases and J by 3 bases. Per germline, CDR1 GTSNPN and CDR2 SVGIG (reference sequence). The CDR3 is CAWRRPGQKETQYF. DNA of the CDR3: TGTGCCTGGAGGCGACCGGGACAGAAAGAGACCCAGTACTTC.

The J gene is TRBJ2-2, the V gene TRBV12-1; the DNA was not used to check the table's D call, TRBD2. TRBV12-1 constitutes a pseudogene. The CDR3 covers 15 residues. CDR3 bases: TGTGCCAGCAGCTCGCATGGGGGGGGCGACGGGGAGCTGTTTTTT. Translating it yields CASSSHGGGDGELFF.

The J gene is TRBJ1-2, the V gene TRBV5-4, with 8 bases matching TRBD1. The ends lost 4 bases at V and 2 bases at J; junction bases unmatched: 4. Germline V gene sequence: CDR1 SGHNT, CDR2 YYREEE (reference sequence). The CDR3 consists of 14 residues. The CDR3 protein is CASSPQGANYGYTF. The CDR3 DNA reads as TGTGCCAGCAGCCCGCAGGGGGCCAACTATGGCTACACCTTC.

DNA of the CDR3: TGTGCCAGCAGGCTTAGGGGTTCAATGAACACTGAAGCTTTCTTT. Its translation is CASRLRGSMNTEAFF. The chain links TRBV2 to TRBJ1-1, with a tentative D call TRBD1 (5 bases). CDR1 and CDR2 (germline): SNHLY, FYNNEI. CDR3 length: 15 residues. Deletions cut 6 bases from V and 0 bases from J, with 14 bases between. The full variable domain, in which reference TRBV2 and TRBJ1-1 provide the parts outside the CDR3, is EPEVTQTPSHQVTQMGQEVILRCVPISNHLYFYWYRQILGQKVEFLVSFYNNEISEKSEIFDDQFSVERPDGSNFTLKIRSTKLEDSAMYFCASRLRGSMNTEAFFGQGTRLTVV.

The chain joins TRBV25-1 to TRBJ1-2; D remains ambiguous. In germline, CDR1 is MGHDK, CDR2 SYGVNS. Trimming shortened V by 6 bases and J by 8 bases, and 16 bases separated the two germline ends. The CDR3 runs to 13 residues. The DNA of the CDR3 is TGTGCCAGCAGCGACCCCCGGGTTGAGGGCTACACCTTC. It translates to CASSDPRVEGYTF.

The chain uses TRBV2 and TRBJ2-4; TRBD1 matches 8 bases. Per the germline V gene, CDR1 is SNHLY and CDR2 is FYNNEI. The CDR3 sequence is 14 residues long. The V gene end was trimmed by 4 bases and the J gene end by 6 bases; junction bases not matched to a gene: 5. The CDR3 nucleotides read TGTGCCAGCAGTGGGACAGGGCTGGTAAACATTCAGTACTTC. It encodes CASSGTGLVNIQYF.

This chain's CDR3 is CASSASGTGESPLHF. The DNA of the CDR3 is TGTGCCAGCAGCGCATCCGGGACAGGGGAATCACCCCTCCACTTT. This sequence joins TRBV6-5 and TRBJ1-6; the match to TRBD1 covers 10 bases. Germline V CDR1 and CDR2: MNHEY, SVGAGI. The CDR3 extends over 15 amino acids. J lost 10 bases, V lost 6 bases, and 9 bases had no gene match.

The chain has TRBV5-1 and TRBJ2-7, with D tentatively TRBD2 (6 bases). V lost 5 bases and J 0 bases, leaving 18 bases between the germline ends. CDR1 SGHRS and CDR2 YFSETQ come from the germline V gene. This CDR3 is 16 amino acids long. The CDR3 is CASRPSSGTSSYEQYF. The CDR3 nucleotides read TGCGCCAGCAGACCAAGTAGCGGTACGAGCTCCTACGAGCAGTACTTC.

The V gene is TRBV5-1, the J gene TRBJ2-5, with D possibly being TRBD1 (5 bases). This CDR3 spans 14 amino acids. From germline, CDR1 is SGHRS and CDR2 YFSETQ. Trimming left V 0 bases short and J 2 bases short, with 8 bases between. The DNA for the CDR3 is TGCGCCAGCAGCTTGGGACAGAGACAAGAGACCCAGTACTTC. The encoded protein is CASSLGQRQETQYF.

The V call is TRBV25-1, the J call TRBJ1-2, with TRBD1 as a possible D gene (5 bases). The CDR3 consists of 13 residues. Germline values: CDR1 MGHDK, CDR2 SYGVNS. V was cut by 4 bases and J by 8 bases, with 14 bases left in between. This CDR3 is CASSATGAFGYTF. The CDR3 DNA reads TGTGCCAGCAGTGCCACAGGCGCTTTCGGCTACACCTTC.

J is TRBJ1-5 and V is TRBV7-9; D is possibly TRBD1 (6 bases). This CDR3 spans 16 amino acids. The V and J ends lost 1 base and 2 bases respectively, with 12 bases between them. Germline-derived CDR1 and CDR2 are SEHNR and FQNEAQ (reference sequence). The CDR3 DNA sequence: TGTGCCAGCAGCTTAGGGGGACACTCAGGCAATCAGCCCCAGCATTTT. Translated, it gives CASSLGGHSGNQPQHF.

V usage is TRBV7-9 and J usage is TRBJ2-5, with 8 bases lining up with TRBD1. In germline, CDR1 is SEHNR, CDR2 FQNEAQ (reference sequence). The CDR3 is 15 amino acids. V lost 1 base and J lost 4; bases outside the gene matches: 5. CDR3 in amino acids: CASSLGQGAAETQYF. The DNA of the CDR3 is TGTGCCAGCAGCTTAGGTCAGGGGGCGGCAGAGACCCAGTACTTC.

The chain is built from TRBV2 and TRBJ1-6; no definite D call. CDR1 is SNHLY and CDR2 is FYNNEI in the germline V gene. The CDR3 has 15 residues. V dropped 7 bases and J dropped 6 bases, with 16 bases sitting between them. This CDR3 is CASTVVSRGNSPLHF. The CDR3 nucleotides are TGTGCCAGCACGGTCGTCAGTCGAGGTAATTCACCCCTCCACTTT. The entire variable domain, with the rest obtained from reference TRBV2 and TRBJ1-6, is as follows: EPEVTQTPSHQVTQMGQEVILRCVPISNHLYFYWYRQILGQKVEFLVSFYNNEISEKSEIFDDQFSVERPDGSNFTLKIRSTKLEDSAMYFCASTVVSRGNSPLHFGNGTRLTVT.

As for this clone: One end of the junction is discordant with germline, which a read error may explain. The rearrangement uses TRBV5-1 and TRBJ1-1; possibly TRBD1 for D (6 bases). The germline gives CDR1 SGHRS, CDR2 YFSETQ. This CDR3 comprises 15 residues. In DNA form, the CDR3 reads TGCGCCAGCAGCTCCGGGGGGGCGAGAGGCACTGAAGATTTCTTT. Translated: CASSSGGARGTEDFF.

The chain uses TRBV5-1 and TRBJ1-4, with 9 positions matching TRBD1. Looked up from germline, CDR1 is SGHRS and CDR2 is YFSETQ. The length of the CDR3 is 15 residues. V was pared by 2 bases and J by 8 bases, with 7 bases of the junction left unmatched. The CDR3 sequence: CASSFTGGREEKLFF. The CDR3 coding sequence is TGCGCCAGCAGCTTTACAGGGGGCAGGGAGGAAAAACTGTTTTTT. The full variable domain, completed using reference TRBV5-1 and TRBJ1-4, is KAGVTQTPRYLIKTRGQQVTLSCSPISGHRSVSWYQQTPGQGLQFLFEYFSETQRNKGNFPGRFSGRQFSNSRSEMNVSTLELGDSALYLCASSFTGGREEKLFFGSGTQLSVL.

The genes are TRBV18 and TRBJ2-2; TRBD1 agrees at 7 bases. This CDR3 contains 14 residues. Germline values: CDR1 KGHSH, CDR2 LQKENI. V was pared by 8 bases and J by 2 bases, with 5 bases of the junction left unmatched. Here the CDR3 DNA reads TGTGCCAGCGCGTGGGACAGAAACACCGGGGAGCTGTTTTTT. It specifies CASAWDRNTGELFF.

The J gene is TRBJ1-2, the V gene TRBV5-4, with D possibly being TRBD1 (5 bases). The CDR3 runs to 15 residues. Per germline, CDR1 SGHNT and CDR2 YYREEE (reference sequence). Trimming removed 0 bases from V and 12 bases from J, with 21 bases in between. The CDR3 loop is CASSLGQGILAPHTF. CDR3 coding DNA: TGTGCCAGCAGCTTGGGGCAGGGAATTTTGGCTCCTCACACCTTC.

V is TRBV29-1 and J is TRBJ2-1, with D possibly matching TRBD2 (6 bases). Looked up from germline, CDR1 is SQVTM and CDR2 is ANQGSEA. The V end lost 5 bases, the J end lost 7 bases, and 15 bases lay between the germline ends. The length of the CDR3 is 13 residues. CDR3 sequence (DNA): TGCAGCGTTTGGAGGGGCCGGGATAATGAGCAGTTCTTC. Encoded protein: CSVWRGRDNEQFF.

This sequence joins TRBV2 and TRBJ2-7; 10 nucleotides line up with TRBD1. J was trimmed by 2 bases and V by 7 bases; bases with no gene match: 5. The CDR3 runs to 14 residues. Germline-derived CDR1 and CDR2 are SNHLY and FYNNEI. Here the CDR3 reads CASTTGTGAYEQYF. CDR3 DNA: TGTGCCAGCACCACCGGGACAGGGGCCTACGAGCAGTACTTC.

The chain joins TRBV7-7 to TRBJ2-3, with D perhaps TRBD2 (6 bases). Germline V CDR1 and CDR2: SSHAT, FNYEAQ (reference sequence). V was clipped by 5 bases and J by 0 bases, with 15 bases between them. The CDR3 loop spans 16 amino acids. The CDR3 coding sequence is TGTGCCAGCAGCCTTAGCGCGGGAACTAGCACAGATACGCAGTATTTT. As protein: CASSLSAGTSTDTQYF. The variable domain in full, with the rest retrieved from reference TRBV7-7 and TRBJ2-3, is GAGVSQSPRYKVTKRGQDVTLRCDPISSHATLYWYQQALGQGPEFLTYFNYEAQPDKSGLPSDRFSAERPEGSISTLTIQRTEQRDSAMYRCASSLSAGTSTDTQYFGPGTRLTVL.

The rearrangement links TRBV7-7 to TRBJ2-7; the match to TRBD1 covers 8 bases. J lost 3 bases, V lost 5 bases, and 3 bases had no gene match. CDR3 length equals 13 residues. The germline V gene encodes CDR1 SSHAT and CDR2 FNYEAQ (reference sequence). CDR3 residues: CASSLGQDYEQYF. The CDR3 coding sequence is TGTGCCAGCAGCCTGGGACAGGACTACGAGCAGTACTTC.

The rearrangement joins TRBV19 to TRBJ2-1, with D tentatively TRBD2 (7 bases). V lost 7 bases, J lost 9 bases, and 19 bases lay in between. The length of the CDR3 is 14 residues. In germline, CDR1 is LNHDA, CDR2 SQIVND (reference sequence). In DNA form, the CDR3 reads TGTGCCAGTACACTTAGGGGGGGCTACGGTGAGCAGTTCTTC. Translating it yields CASTLRGGYGEQFF. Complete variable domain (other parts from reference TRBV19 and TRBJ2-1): DGGITQSPKYLFRKEGQNVTLSCEQNLNHDAMYWYRQDPGQGLRLIYYSQIVNDFQKGDIAEGYSVSREKKESFPLTVTSAQKNPTAFYLCASTLRGGYGEQFFGPGTRLTVL.

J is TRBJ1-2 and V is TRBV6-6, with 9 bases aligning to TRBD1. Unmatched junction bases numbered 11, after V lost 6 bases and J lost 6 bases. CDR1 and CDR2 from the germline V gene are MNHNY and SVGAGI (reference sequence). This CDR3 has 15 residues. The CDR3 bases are TGTGCCAGCAGGAAACCGGGACAGGGACTAAATGGCTACACCTTC. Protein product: CASRKPGQGLNGYTF.

Written as DNA, the CDR3 is TGTGCCAGCCGGGACTGGAGCTCCTACGAGCAGTACTTC. Its protein is CASRDWSSYEQYF. This chain uses TRBV6-6 with TRBJ2-7; possible D gene TRBD2, 6 bases. V lost 8 bases to trimming and J lost 0 bases, with 11 bases between them. The CDR3 is 13 residues long. Germline V gene lookup returns CDR1 MNHNY and CDR2 SVGAGI (reference sequence).

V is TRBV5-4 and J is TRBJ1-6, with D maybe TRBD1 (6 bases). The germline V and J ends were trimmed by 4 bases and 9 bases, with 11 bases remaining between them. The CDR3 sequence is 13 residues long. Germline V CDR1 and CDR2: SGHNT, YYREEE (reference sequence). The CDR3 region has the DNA TGTGCCAGCAGCGCGGACAGAGTTTCACCCCTCCACTTT. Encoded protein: CASSADRVSPLHF.